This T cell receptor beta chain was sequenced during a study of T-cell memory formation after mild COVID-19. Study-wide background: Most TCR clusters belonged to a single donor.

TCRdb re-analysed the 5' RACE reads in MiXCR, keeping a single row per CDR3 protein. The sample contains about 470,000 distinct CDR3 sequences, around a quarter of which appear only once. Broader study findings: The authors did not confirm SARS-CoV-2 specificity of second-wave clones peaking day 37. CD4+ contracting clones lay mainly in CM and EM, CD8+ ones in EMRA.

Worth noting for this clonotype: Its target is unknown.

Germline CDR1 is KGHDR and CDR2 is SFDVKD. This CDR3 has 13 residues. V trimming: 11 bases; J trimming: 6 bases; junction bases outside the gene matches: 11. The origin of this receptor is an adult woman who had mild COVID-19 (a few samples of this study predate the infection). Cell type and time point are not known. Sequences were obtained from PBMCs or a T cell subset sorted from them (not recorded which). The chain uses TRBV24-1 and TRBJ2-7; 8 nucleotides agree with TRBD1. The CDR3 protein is CASSGQASGEQYF. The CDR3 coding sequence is TGTGCCAGCTCGGGACAGGCTTCTGGCGAGCAGTACTTC.